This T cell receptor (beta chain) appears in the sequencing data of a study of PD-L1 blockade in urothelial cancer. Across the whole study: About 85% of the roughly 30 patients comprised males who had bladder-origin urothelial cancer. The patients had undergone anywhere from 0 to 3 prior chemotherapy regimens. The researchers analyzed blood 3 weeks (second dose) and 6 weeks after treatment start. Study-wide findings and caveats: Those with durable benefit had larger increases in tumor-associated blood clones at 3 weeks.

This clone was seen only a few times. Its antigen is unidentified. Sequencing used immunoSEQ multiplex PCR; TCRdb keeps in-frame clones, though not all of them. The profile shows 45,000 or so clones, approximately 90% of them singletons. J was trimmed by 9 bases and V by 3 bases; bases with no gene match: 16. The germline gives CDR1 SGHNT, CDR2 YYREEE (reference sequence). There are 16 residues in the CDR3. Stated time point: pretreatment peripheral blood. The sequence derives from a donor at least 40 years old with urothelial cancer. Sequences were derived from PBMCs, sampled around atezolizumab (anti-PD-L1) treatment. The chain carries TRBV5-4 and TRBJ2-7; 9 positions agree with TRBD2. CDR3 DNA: TGTGCCAGCAGCTCGGGGGGTAGCGGGAGAACCCGCCGGCAGTACTTC. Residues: CASSSGGSGRTRRQYF.